The table lists the clone carrying this TCR beta chain with a few counts. Its antigen is still unknown. The study left out patients who had uncontrolled infection, other autoimmune disease, pregnancy or lactation. The diagnoses drew upon clinical symptoms, serum thyroxine and TRAb, thyroid ultrasound and orbital computed tomography. This specimen belongs to a study of T cells in Graves' hyperthyroidism and ophthalmopathy. Study findings and constraints: Patients with ophthalmopathy were separated from those with stable hyperthyroidism by a 13 V-J model.

Amplification targeted TCR beta CDR3 regions from RNA transcripts. HTBI primers drove first-round RT-PCR of the TCR CDR3. From the multiplex PCR reads, TCRdb called clonotypes with MiXCR, one entry per CDR3 protein. The table records over 650,000 distinct CDR3 sequences, over 40% of them present only once. V was clipped by 4 bases and J by 14 bases, with 24 bases between them. The CDR3 spans 16 residues. CDR1 SEHNR and CDR2 FQNEAQ come from the germline V gene (reference sequence). V and J are TRBV7-9 and TRBJ1-6, with D possibly matching TRBD1 (6 bases). The sequencing input was peripheral blood or thyroid tissue (not recorded which). The clonotype was recovered from an adult man with Graves' disease, either hyperthyroidism or ophthalmopathy (not recorded which). The CDR3 loop reads CASSSHDLQGLVALHF. The CDR3, as DNA: TGTGCCAGCAGCTCGCACGACCTACAGGGACTCGTGGCCCTCCACTTT.